The 8 T cell receptor beta chains presented below share a single source sample, sequenced in a study of TIL therapy for anti-PD-1-resistant metastatic lung cancer. The time point here: pre-treatment sample, taken before nivolumab and TIL therapy. Sequencing used immunoSEQ v3. The protocol was immunoSEQ multiplex PCR, while the TCRdb copy is restricted to in-frame clones and leaves out a portion. The sample includes roughly 20,000 clones, 83% of them seen just once. The sequencing here drew on blood, taken at baseline. Receptors were obtained from a person aged 25-85 years with non-small cell lung cancer.

The chain links TRBV29-1 to TRBJ1-1; D gene uncertain. V gave up 6 bases and J gave up 1 base, with 18 bases separating them. The CDR3 is made up of 15 amino acids. CDR1 and CDR2 (germline): SQVTM, ANQGSEA. The CDR3 DNA reads as TGCAGCGTCCCCCTACGAGGGCACGGGAACACTGAAGCTTTCTTT. Amino acid sequence: CSVPLRGHGNTEAFF.

The chain uses TRBV15 and TRBJ2-7; TRBD1 matches at 9 bases. The CDR3 covers 14 residues. Per germline, CDR1 LNHNV and CDR2 YYDKDF (reference sequence). V trimming: 7 bases; J trimming: 3 bases; junction bases outside the gene matches: 7. The CDR3 sequence: CATNSGTGNYEQYF. The CDR3 nucleotides read TGTGCCACCAACTCCGGGACAGGGAACTACGAGCAGTACTTC.

This chain uses TRBV4-3 with TRBJ1-3, with D maybe TRBD1 (6 bases). Between the trimmed V and J ends, which lost 4 bases and 13 bases, there was a span of 17 bases. This CDR3 has 13 amino acids. In germline, CDR1 is LGHNA, CDR2 YSLEER. In DNA form, the CDR3 reads TGCGCCAGCAGCCTTAGAGTGGCAGGGGCTATATATTTT. Its translation is CASSLRVAGAIYF.

A few counts support this clone. The rearrangement uses TRBV7-2 and TRBJ1-5; the D gene is possibly TRBD1 (5 bases). Germline CDR1 reads SGHTA; CDR2 reads FQGNSA. The length of the CDR3 is 13 residues. V lost 5 bases and J lost 4, with 9 bases in between. The CDR3 DNA reads as TGTGCCAGCAGCCGCGACAGAAATCAGCCCCAGCATTTT. Its translation is CASSRDRNQPQHF.

This clone was seen once. The chain joins TRBV7-9 to TRBJ2-5; a possible D gene is TRBD2 (5 bases). Between the trimmed V and J ends, which lost 7 bases and 10 bases, there was a span of 28 bases. This CDR3 has 16 amino acids. Germline lookup yields CDR1 SEHNR and CDR2 FQNEAQ (reference sequence). This CDR3 is CASTPTAGSTRRDQYF. DNA for the CDR3: TGTGCCAGCACCCCAACGGCCGGATCAACTAGAAGAGACCAGTACTTC.

The chain uses TRBV9 and TRBJ2-3, with unresolved D. The V and J ends lost 2 bases and 3 bases respectively, with 16 bases between them. The germline V gene has CDR1 SGDLS and CDR2 YYNGEE. This CDR3 has 16 residues. The CDR3 DNA reads TGTGCCAGCAGCGTGGGCCCCGAGGATTTAACAGATACGCAGTATTTT. Amino acids: CASSVGPEDLTDTQYF.

The chain recombines TRBV4-3 with TRBJ2-3; 9 bases are a match to TRBD2. This CDR3 contains 15 residues. Losses at the gene ends were 2 bases for V and 4 bases for J; bases not matched to a gene: 4. Germline loops: CDR1 LGHNA, CDR2 YSLEER. CDR3 bases: TGCGCCAGCAGCCAACTTAGCGGGAGCGCAGATACGCAGTATTTT. It translates to CASSQLSGSADTQYF.

The chain uses TRBV7-6 and TRBJ2-7; D unclear. The ends were cut back, 2 bases at V and 0 bases at J, with 8 bases in the middle. Germline lookup yields CDR1 SGHVS and CDR2 FNYEAQ. The CDR3 runs 14 residues. The CDR3: CASSLKISSYEQYF. The DNA for the CDR3 is TGTGCCAGCAGCTTAAAAATAAGCTCCTACGAGCAGTACTTC. Full variable domain (missing parts from reference TRBV7-6 and TRBJ2-7): GAGVSQSPRYKVTKRGQDVALRCDPISGHVSLYWYRQALGQGPEFLTYFNYEAQQDKSGLPNDRFSAERPEGSISTLTIQRTEQRDSAMYRCASSLKISSYEQYFGPGTRLTVT.